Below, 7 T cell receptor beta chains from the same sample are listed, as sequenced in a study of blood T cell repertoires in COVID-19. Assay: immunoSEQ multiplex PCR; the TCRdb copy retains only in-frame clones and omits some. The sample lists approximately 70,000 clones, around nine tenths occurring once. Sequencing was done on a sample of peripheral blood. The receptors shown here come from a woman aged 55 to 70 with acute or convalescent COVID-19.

The CDR3 nucleotides read TGTGCCAGCAGCTTGGAAGGGGGCACTGAAGCTTTCTTT. This translates into CASSLEGGTEAFF. The rearrangement joins TRBV5-6 to TRBJ1-1, with D possibly being TRBD1 (6 bases). Between the trimmed V and J ends, which lost 0 bases and 4 bases, there was a span of 7 bases. The CDR3 has 13 amino acids. The germline CDR1 and CDR2 sequences are SGHDT and YYEEEE.

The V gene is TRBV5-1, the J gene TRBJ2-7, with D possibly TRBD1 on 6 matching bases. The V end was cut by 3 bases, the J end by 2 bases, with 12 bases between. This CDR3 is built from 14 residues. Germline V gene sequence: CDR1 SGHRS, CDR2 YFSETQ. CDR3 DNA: TGCGCCAGCAGCTCAACCGGACAGCCCTACGAGCAGTACTTC. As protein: CASSSTGQPYEQYF.

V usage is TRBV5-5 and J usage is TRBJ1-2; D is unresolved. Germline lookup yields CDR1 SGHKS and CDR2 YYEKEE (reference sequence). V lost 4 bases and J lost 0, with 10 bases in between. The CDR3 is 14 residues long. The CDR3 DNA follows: TGTGCCAGCAGCGCGGGCCCGGCTAACTATGGCTACACCTTC. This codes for CASSAGPANYGYTF.

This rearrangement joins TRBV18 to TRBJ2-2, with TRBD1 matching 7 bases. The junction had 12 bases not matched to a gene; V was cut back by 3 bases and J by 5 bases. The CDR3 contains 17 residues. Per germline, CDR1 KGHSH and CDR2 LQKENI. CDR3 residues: CASSPYPGTDGTGELFF. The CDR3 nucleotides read TGTGCCAGCTCACCGTACCCCGGGACAGACGGAACCGGGGAGCTGTTTTTT. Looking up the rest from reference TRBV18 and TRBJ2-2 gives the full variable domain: NAGVMQNPRHLVRRRGQEARLRCSPMKGHSHVYWYRQLPEEGLKFMVYLQKENIIDESGMPKERFSAEFPKEGPSILRIQQVVRGDSAAYFCASSPYPGTDGTGELFFGEGSRLTVL.

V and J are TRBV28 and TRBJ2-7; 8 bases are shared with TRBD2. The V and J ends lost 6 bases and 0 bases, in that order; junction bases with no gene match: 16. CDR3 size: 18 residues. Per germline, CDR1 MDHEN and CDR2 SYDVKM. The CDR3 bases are TGTGCCAGCAGCCCCCGACCCAAAGCGGGAGAAAACTCCTACGAGCAGTACTTC. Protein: CASSPRPKAGENSYEQYF.

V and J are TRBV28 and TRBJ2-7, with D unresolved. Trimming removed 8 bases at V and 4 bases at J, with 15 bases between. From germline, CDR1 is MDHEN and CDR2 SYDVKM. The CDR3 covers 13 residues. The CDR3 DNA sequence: TGTGCCAGCCAACGAGGTGTCTTGTACGAGCAGTACTTC. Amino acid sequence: CASQRGVLYEQYF. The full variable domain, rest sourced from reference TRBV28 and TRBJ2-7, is DVKVTQSSRYLVKRTGEKVFLECVQDMDHENMFWYRQDPGLGLRLIYFSYDVKMKEKGDIPEGYSVSREKKERFSLILESASTNQTSMYLCASQRGVLYEQYFGPGTRLTVT.

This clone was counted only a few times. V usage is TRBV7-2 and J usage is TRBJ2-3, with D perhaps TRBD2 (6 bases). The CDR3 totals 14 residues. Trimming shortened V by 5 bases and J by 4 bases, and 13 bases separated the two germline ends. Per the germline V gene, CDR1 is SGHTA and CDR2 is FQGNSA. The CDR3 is CASSRTSPSDTQYF. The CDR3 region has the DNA TGTGCCAGCAGCCGTACTAGCCCCTCAGATACGCAGTATTTT. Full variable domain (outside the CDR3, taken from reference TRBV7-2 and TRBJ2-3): GAGVSQSPSNKVTEKGKDVELRCDPISGHTALYWYRQSLGQGLEFLIYFQGNSAPDKSGLPSDRFSAERTGGSVSTLTIQRTQQEDSAVYLCASSRTSPSDTQYFGPGTRLTVL.